The source of this T cell receptor beta chain is a study of blood T cell repertoires in COVID-19. The CDR3 runs 14 residues. Germline V CDR1 and CDR2: SNHLY, FYNNEI. With 8 bases clipped from V and 3 bases from J, the junction kept 5 bases outside the gene matches. This clone was found a few times. How the authors handled the data: Amplification of reference gene primers provided the estimated nucleated cell counts. Only in-frame clones appear in the TCRdb table, and some are missing; sequencing was by immunoSEQ multiplex PCR. The V and J calls and clone size come from that table; D and trimming were worked out from the DNA. The profile shows 200,000 or so clones, 86% of them singletons. Clinical history as reported by participants underpinned cohort assignment.

The receptor was isolated from a woman aged 40 to 49 with acute COVID-19. Specimen: PBMCs or T cells enriched from blood (not recorded which). This rearrangement joins TRBV2 to TRBJ2-7; TRBD2 agrees at 12 bases. The CDR3 nucleotides read TGTGCCAGCTGCCGACTAGCGGGAGTCTACGAGCAGTACTTC. It specifies CASCRLAGVYEQYF.